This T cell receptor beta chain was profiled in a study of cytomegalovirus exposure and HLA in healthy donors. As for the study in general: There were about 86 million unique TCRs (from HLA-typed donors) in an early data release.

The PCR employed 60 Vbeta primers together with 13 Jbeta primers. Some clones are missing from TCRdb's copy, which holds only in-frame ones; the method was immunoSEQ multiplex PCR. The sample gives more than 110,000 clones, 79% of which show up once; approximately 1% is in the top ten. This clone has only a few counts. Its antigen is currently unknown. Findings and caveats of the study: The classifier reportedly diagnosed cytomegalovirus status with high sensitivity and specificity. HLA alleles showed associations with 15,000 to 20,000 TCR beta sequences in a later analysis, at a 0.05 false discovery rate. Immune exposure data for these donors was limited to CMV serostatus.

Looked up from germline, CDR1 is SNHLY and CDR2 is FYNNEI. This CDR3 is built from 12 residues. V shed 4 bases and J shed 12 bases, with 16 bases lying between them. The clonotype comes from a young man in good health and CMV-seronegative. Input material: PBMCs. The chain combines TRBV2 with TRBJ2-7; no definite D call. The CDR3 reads CASSALFSVVYF. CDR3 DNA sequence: TGTGCCAGCAGTGCCCTCTTTAGTGTGGTGTACTTC.